This TCR beta chain was retrieved from a study of blood T cell repertoires in COVID-19. Some clones are missing from TCRdb's copy, which holds only in-frame ones; the method was immunoSEQ multiplex PCR. The table shows under 200,000 clones, with roughly 82% occurring only once. The CDR3 loop spans 14 amino acids. V gave up 3 bases and J gave up 10 bases, with 16 bases separating them. From germline, CDR1 is LGHNA and CDR2 YSLEER. This clone showed up just once. This TCR derives from a woman aged 55-69 years with COVID-19, enrolled during active disease. The chain recombines TRBV4-3 with TRBJ2-1; D is possibly TRBD1 (6 bases). Sequenced input: peripheral blood. The CDR3 sequence is CASSHTVRGSEQFF. CDR3 coding DNA: TGCGCCAGCAGCCACACGGTCAGGGGTAGCGAGCAGTTCTTC.